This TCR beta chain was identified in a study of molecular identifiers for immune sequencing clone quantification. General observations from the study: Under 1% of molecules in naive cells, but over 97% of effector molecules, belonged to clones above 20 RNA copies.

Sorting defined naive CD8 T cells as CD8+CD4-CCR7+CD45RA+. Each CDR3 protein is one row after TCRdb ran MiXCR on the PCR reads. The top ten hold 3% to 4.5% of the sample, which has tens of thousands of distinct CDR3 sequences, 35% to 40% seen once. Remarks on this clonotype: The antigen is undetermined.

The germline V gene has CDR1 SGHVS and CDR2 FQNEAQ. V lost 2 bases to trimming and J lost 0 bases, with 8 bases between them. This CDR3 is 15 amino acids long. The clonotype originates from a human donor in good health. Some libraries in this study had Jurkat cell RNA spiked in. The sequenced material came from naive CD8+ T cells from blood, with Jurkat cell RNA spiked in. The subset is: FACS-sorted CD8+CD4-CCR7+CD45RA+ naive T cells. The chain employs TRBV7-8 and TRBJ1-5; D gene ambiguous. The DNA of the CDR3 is TGTGCCAGCAGCTTAATTGGCCGTAGCAATCAGCCCCAGCATTTT. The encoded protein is CASSLIGRSNQPQHF.